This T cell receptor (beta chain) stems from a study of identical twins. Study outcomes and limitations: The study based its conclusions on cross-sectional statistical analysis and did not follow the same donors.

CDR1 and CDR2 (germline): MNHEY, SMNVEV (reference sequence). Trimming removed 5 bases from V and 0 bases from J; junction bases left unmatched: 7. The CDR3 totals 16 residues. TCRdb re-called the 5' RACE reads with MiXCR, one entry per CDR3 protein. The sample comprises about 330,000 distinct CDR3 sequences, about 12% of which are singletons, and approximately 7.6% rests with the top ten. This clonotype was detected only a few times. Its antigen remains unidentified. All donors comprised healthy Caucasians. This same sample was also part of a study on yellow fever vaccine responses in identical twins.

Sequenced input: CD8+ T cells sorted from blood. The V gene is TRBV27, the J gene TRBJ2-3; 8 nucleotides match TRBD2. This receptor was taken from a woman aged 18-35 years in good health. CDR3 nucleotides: TGTGCCAGCAGTATCTGGACTAGCCATAGCACAGATACGCAGTATTTT. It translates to CASSIWTSHSTDTQYF.